These 14 T cell receptor beta chains share one sample of origin, sequenced in a study of blood T cell repertoires in COVID-19. Repertoires were generated with immunoSEQ multiplex PCR, while TCRdb's copy carries only in-frame clones and drops some. The repertoire holds about 33,000 clones, with roughly nine tenths as singletons. Specimen: peripheral blood. The receptors shown here come from a human donor with active COVID-19. The donor label of this sample is uncertain.

CDR3 in DNA: TGTGCCAGTAGCACTAGCGGGGCATACAATGAGCAGTTCTTC. Its protein is CASSTSGAYNEQFF. This chain uses TRBV19 with TRBJ2-1; the match to TRBD2 covers 10 bases. The junction had 3 bases not matched to a gene; V was cut back by 6 bases and J by 4 bases. The CDR3 extends over 14 amino acids. Germline CDR1 and CDR2: LNHDA and SQIVND (reference sequence).

This clone was observed once. This chain links TRBV28 with TRBJ2-7; TRBD2 agrees at 11 bases. This CDR3 is built from 20 residues. The germline V gene has CDR1 MDHEN and CDR2 SYDVKM. V lost 5 bases, J lost 0 bases, and 18 bases stayed unmatched. CDR3 protein: CASSRGWGWGLAGGSYEQYF. The CDR3 region has the DNA TGTGCCAGCAGTCGGGGCTGGGGTTGGGGGCTAGCGGGAGGCTCCTACGAGCAGTACTTC.

This clone has only a few counts. The chain recombines TRBV3-1 (or the pseudogene TRBV3-2) with TRBJ1-3; D is unclear. The V gene's germline CDR1 is LGHDT and CDR2 YNNKEL (reference sequence). CDR3 length equals 14 residues. V was cut by 1 base and J by 0 bases, with 4 bases left in between. CDR3 in amino acids: CASSQGGSGNTIYF. For the CDR3, the DNA is TGTGCCAGCAGCCAAGGCGGCTCTGGAAACACCATATATTTT.

The V and J genes are TRBV7-2 and TRBJ2-3, with 7 bases that match TRBD2. The CDR3 has 15 amino acids. Trimming at V came to 3 bases and at J to 0 bases, leaving 3 bases not matched to a gene. In germline, CDR1 is SGHTA, CDR2 FQGNSA. CDR3 nucleotides: TGTGCCAGCAGCTTGGGAGGGACTAGCACAGATACGCAGTATTTT. Its protein product is CASSLGGTSTDTQYF.

The chain carries TRBV7-2 and TRBJ2-7, with TRBD1 identical over 12 bases. CDR3 length: 16 amino acids. V lost 5 bases, J lost 5 bases, and 10 bases stayed unmatched. The germline V gene encodes CDR1 SGHTA and CDR2 FQGNSA. This CDR3 reads CASSPAPGQGAHEQYF. In nucleotides, the CDR3 is TGTGCCAGCAGCCCTGCACCGGGACAGGGGGCGCACGAGCAGTACTTC.

This clone was seen once. V usage is TRBV5-1 and J usage is TRBJ2-7, with D hard to call. Trimming took off 2 bases at V and 0 bases at J, with 6 bases between the two ends. The CDR3 length is 13 residues. Germline V gene sequence: CDR1 SGHRS, CDR2 YFSETQ. As DNA, the CDR3 is TGCGCCAGCAGCTTAAGGAGCTCCTACGAGCAGTACTTC. This gives the protein CASSLRSSYEQYF. Variable domain in full (rest from reference TRBV5-1 and TRBJ2-7): KAGVTQTPRYLIKTRGQQVTLSCSPISGHRSVSWYQQTPGQGLQFLFEYFSETQRNKGNFPGRFSGRQFSNSRSEMNVSTLELGDSALYLCASSLRSSYEQYFGPGTRLTVT.

The chain carries TRBV6-2 or TRBV6-3 and TRBJ2-7; TRBD1 aligns across 9 bases. The CDR3 contains 14 residues. Per the germline V gene, CDR1 is MNHEY and CDR2 is SVGEGT. V lost 4 bases, J lost 4 bases, and 5 bases stayed unmatched. CDR3 loop: CASSLQGARYEQYF. The DNA of the CDR3 is TGTGCCAGCAGTTTACAGGGGGCGCGATACGAGCAGTACTTC.

By its share, this clone is medium-sized. V and J are TRBV9 and TRBJ2-7; 8 bases match TRBD1. The CDR3 is 16 residues long. In germline, CDR1 is SGDLS, CDR2 YYNGEE. J gave up 0 bases and V 0 bases, and 5 bases lay outside the gene matches. The CDR3 coding sequence is TGTGCCAGCAGCGTAGAGGCCGGACAGGGCTCCTACGAGCAGTACTTC. Translated: CASSVEAGQGSYEQYF.

This chain uses TRBV4-2 with TRBJ2-7; D remains ambiguous. The CDR3 covers 13 residues. CDR1 and CDR2 (germline): LGHNA, YNFKEQ. V shed 0 bases and J shed 4 bases, with 7 bases lying between them. CDR3 in amino acids: CASSQDFLYEQYF. CDR3 coding DNA: TGTGCCAGCAGCCAAGATTTCTTATACGAGCAGTACTTC.

V and J are TRBV7-6 and TRBJ2-3; maybe TRBD2 (6 bases). Germline V gene data show CDR1 as SGHVS and CDR2 as FNYEAQ. Trimming took off 0 bases at V and 0 bases at J, with 7 bases between the two ends. This CDR3 contains 15 residues. The CDR3 spells CASSLAGGSTDTQYF. The DNA for the CDR3 is TGTGCCAGCAGCTTAGCGGGGGGAAGCACAGATACGCAGTATTTT.

The chain employs TRBV19 and TRBJ1-2, with a possible D match to TRBD1 (6 bases). Trimming cost V 2 bases and J 4 bases, with 8 bases left between them. Germline-derived CDR1 and CDR2 are LNHDA and SQIVND (reference sequence). CDR3 length equals 13 residues. The chain's CDR3 is CASSIQGPYGYTF. The CDR3 DNA reads TGTGCCAGTAGTATACAGGGGCCCTATGGCTACACCTTC.

This chain links TRBV13 with TRBJ2-3, with a possible D match to TRBD2 (6 bases). Germline V CDR1 and CDR2: PRHDT, FYEKMQ (reference sequence). The CDR3 covers 16 residues. Trimming removed 1 base at V and 9 bases at J, with 20 bases between. CDR3 nucleotides: TGTGCCAGCAGCTTAGAAAGTGCGGGAAATTACGAAACGCAGTATTTT. Amino acid sequence: CASSLESAGNYETQYF. Combining the CDR3 with reference TRBV13 and TRBJ2-3 gives the whole variable domain AAGVIQSPRHLIKEKRETATLKCYPIPRHDTVYWYQQGPGQDPQFLISFYEKMQSDKGSIPDRFSAQQFSDYHSELNMSSLELGDSALYFCASSLESAGNYETQYFGPGTRLTVL.

The CDR3 region is CASSLWDSAYEQYF. Here the CDR3 DNA reads TGCGCCAGCAGCTTGTGGGACAGCGCCTACGAGCAGTACTTC. The J gene is TRBJ2-7, the V gene TRBV5-1; 7 positions match TRBD1. Losses at the gene ends were 1 base for V and 2 bases for J; bases not matched to a gene: 3. CDR1 and CDR2 from the germline V gene are SGHRS and YFSETQ. The CDR3 has 14 amino acids.

Turning to this clone: Other DNA sequences within the sample encode an identical CDR3. The CDR3 reads CASSRGVPYEQYF. The DNA of the CDR3 is TGTGCCAGTAGTCGGGGGGTCCCCTACGAGCAGTACTTC. The chain has TRBV19 and TRBJ2-7; 7 bases fit TRBD2. In germline, CDR1 is LNHDA, CDR2 SQIVND (reference sequence). CDR3 length: 13 amino acids. After removal of 5 bases from V and 2 bases from J, the junction contained 3 bases not matched to a gene. Based on the CDR3 plus reference TRBV19 and TRBJ2-7, the full variable domain is DGGITQSPKYLFRKEGQNVTLSCEQNLNHDAMYWYRQDPGQGLRLIYYSQIVNDFQKGDIAEGYSVSREKKESFPLTVTSAQKNPTAFYLCASSRGVPYEQYFGPGTRLTVT.